The 2 T cell receptor beta chains given below trace back to one sample, sequenced in a study of Ad26.COV2.S vaccination and SARS-CoV-2 variants. The protocol was immunoSEQ multiplex PCR, while the TCRdb copy is restricted to in-frame clones and leaves out a portion. In the table there are a few hundred thousand clones, around 87% of which are singletons. The treatment is: around 19 received Ad26.COV2.S at low or high dose, single or two shots; 5 received placebo; per-sample allocation not given. Collection of samples fell on day 63 after the first vaccine or placebo injection. The sample in question was peripheral blood, obtained in a trial of Ad26.COV2.S vaccine versus placebo. The receptors stem from a person aged 18-65 years who received the Ad26.COV2.S COVID-19 vaccine or a placebo.

This chain uses TRBV19 with TRBJ2-2; 8 bases are shared with TRBD1. This CDR3 spans 14 amino acids. Looked up from germline, CDR1 is LNHDA and CDR2 is SQIVND (reference sequence). V was clipped by 9 bases and J by 4 bases; unmatched bases: 7. CDR3 in amino acids: CARTDRGVTGELFF. In nucleotides, the CDR3 is TGTGCCAGAACAGACAGGGGTGTCACCGGGGAGCTGTTTTTT.

The chain combines TRBV5-1 with TRBJ1-4; 10 positions match TRBD1. After removal of 4 bases from V and 8 bases from J, the junction contained 8 bases not matched to a gene. This CDR3 comprises 15 residues. Germline CDR1 reads SGHRS; CDR2 reads YFSETQ. CDR3 amino acids: CASSTSGTGEEKLFF. CDR3 DNA: TGCGCCAGCAGCACCTCCGGGACAGGGGAGGAAAAACTGTTTTTT.